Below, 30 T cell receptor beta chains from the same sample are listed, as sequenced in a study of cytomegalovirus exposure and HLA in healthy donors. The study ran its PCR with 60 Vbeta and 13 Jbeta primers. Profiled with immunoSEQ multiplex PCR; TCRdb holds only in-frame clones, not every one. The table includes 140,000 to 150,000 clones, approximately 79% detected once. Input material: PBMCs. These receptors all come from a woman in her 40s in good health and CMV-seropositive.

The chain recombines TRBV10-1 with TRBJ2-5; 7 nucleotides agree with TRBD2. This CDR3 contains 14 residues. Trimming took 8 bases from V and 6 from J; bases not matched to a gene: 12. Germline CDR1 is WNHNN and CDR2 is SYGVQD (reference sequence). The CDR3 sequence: CASGKAGSGKTQYF. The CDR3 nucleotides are TGCGCCAGCGGGAAAGCGGGGTCAGGGAAGACCCAGTACTTC.

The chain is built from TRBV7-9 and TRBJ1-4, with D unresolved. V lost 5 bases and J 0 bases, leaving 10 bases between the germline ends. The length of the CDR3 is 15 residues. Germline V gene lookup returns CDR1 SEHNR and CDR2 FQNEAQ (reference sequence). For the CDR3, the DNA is TGTGCCAGCAGCCAAAGGGAGTCAACTAATGAAAAACTGTTTTTT. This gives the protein CASSQRESTNEKLFF.

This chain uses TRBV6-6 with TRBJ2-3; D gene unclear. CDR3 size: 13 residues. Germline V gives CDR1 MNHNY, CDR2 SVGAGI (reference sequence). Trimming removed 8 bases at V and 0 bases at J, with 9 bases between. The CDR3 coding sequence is TGTGCCAGCTCGGGTTCTAGCACAGATACGCAGTATTTT. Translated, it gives CASSGSSTDTQYF.

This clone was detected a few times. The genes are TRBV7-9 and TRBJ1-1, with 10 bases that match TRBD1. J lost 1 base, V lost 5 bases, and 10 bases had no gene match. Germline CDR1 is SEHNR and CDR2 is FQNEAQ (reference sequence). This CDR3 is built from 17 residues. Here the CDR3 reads CASSPRTGGFKNTEAFF. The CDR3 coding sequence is TGTGCCAGCAGCCCAAGGACAGGGGGGTTTAAGAACACTGAAGCTTTCTTT. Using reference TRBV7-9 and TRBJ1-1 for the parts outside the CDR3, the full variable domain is DTGVSQNPRHKITKRGQNVTFRCDPISEHNRLYWYRQTLGQGPEFLTYFQNEAQLEKSRLLSDRFSAERPKGSFSTLEIQRTEQGDSAMYLCASSPRTGGFKNTEAFFGQGTRLTVV.

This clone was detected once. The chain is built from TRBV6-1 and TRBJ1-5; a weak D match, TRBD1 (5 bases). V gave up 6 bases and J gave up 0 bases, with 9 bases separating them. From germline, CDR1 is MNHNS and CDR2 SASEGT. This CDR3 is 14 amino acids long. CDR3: CASRSGYSNQPQHF. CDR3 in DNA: TGTGCCAGCAGGTCAGGGTATAGCAATCAGCCCCAGCATTTT.

For the CDR3, the DNA is TGTGCCAGCAGTCCCCTCCGAAACACCATATATTTT. Encoded protein: CASSPLRNTIYF. The chain combines TRBV28 with TRBJ1-3; no reliable D call. The CDR3 has 12 residues. V dropped 5 bases and J dropped 5 bases, with 7 bases sitting between them. Germline assignment: CDR1 MDHEN and CDR2 SYDVKM.

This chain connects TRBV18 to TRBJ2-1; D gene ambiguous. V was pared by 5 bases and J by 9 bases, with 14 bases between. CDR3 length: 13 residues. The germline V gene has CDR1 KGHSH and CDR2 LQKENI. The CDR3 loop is CASSTTLTGEQFF. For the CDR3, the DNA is TGTGCCAGCTCAACCACCCTGACGGGTGAGCAGTTCTTC.

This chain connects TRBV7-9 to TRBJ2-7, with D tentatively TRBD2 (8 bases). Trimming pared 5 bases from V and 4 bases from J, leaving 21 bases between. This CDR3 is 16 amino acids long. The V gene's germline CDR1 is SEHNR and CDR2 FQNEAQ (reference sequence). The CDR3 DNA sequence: TGTGCCAGCAGCCCCAGGGGGGGACTAGGGCTGTACGAGCAGTACTTC. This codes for CASSPRGGLGLYEQYF. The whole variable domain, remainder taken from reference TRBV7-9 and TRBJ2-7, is DTGVSQNPRHKITKRGQNVTFRCDPISEHNRLYWYRQTLGQGPEFLTYFQNEAQLEKSRLLSDRFSAERPKGSFSTLEIQRTEQGDSAMYLCASSPRGGLGLYEQYFGPGTRLTVT.

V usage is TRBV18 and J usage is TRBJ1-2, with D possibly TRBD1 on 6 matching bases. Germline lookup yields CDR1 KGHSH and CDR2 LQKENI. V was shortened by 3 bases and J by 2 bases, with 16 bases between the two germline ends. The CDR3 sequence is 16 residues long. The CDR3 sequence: CASSPRTDTGNYGYTF. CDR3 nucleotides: TGTGCCAGCTCACCTCGCACCGACACAGGGAACTATGGCTACACCTTC. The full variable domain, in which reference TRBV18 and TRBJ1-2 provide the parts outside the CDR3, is NAGVMQNPRHLVRRRGQEARLRCSPMKGHSHVYWYRQLPEEGLKFMVYLQKENIIDESGMPKERFSAEFPKEGPSILRIQQVVRGDSAAYFCASSPRTDTGNYGYTFGSGTRLTVV.

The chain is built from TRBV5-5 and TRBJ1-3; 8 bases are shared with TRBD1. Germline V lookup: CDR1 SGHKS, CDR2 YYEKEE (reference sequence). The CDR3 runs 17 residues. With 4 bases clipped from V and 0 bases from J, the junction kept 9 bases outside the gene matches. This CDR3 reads CASSQGTGPNSGNTIYF. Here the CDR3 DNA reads TGTGCCAGCAGCCAAGGGACAGGTCCTAACTCTGGAAACACCATATATTTT.

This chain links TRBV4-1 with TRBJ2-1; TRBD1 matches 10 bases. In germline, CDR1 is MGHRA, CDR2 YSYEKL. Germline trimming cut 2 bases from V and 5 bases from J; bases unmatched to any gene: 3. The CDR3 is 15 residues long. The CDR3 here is CASSQRGTGDNEQFF. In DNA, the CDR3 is TGCGCCAGCAGCCAAAGAGGGACAGGGGACAATGAGCAGTTCTTC.

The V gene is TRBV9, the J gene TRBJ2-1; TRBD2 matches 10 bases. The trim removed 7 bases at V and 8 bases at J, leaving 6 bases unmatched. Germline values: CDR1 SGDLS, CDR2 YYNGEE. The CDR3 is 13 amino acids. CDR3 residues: CASAFSGGHEQFF. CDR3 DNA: TGTGCCAGCGCCTTTAGCGGGGGGCATGAGCAGTTCTTC.

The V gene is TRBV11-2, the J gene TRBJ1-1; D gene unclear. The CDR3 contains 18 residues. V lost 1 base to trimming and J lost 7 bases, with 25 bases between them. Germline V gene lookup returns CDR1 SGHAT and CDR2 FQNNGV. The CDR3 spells CASSLAFYTPRLSNEAFF. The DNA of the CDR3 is TGTGCCAGCAGCTTAGCATTTTATACACCGAGGCTATCCAATGAAGCTTTCTTT.

CDR3 protein: CASSEKVEAYQPQHF. The DNA for the CDR3 is TGTGCCAGCAGTGAAAAAGTGGAGGCGTATCAGCCCCAGCATTTT. The chain has TRBV25-1 and TRBJ1-5; no clear D gene. The germline V gene has CDR1 MGHDK and CDR2 SYGVNS. This CDR3 is built from 15 residues. V gave up 2 bases and J gave up 5 bases, with 13 bases separating them.

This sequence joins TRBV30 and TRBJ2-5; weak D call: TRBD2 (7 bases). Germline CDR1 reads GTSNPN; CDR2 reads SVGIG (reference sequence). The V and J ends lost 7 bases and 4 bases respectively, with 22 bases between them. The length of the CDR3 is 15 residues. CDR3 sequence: CASSRGGGGGETQYF. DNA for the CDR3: TGTGCCTCCTCCCGAGGGGGGGGAGGGGGAGAGACCCAGTACTTC.

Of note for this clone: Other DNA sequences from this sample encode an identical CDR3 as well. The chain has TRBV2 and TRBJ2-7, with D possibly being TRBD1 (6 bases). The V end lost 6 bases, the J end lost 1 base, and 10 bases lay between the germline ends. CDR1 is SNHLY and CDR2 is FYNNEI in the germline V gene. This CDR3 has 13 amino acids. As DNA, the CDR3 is TGTGCCAGCAGGGGGGCGGCTTCCTACGAGCAGTACTTC. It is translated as CASRGAASYEQYF.

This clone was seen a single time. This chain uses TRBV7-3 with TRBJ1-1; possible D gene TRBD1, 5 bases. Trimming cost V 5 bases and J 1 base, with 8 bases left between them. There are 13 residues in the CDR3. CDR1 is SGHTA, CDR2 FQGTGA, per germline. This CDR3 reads CASSPQGNTEAFF. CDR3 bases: TGTGCCAGCAGCCCGCAGGGGAACACTGAAGCTTTCTTT.

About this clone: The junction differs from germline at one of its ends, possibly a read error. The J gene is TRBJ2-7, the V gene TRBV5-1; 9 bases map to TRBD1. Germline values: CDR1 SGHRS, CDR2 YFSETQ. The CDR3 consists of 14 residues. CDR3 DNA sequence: TGCGCCGGCAGCTCGACAGGGGGGTCCTACGAGCAGTACTTC. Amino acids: CAGSSTGGSYEQYF.

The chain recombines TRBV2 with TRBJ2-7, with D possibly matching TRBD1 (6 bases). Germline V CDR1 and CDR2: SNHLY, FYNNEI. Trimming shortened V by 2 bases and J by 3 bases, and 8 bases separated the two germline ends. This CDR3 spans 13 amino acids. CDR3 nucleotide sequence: TGTGCCAGCAGTGAAAGGGGGATCTACGAGCAGTACTTC. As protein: CASSERGIYEQYF.

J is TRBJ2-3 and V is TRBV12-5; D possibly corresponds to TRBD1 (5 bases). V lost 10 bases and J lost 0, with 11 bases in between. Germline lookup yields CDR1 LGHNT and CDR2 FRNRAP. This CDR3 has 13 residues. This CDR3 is CAISDRSTDTQYF. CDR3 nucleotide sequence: TGTGCTATATCAGACAGAAGCACAGATACGCAGTATTTT. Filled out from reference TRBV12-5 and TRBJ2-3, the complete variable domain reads DARVTQTPRHKVTEMGQEVTMRCQPILGHNTVFWYRQTMMQGLELLAYFRNRAPLDDSGMPKDRFSAEMPDATLATLKIQPSEPRDSAVYFCAISDRSTDTQYFGPGTRLTVL.

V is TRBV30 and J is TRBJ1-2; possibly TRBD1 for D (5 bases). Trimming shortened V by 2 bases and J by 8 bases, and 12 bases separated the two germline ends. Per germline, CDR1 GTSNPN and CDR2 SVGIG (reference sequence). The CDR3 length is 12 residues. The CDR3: CAWSQGWRGYTF. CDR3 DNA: TGTGCCTGGAGTCAGGGCTGGCGGGGCTACACCTTC.

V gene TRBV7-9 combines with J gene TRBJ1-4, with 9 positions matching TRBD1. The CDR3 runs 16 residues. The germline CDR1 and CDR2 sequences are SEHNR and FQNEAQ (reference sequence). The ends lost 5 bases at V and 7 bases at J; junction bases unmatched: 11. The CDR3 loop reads CASSVRFGQGSEKLFF. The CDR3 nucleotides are TGTGCCAGCAGCGTGCGCTTCGGACAGGGGAGTGAAAAACTGTTTTTT.

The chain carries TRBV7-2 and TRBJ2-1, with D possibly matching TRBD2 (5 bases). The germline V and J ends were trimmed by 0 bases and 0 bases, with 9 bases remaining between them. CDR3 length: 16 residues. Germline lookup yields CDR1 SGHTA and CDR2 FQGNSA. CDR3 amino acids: CASSLAWGVSYNEQFF. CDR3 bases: TGTGCCAGCAGCTTAGCTTGGGGAGTCTCCTACAATGAGCAGTTCTTC.

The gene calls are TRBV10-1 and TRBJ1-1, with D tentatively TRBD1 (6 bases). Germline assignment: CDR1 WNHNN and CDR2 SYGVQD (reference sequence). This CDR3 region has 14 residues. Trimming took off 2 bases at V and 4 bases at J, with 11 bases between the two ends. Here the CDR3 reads CASSEKQGSTEAFF. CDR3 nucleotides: TGCGCCAGCAGTGAGAAACAGGGTTCCACTGAAGCTTTCTTT.

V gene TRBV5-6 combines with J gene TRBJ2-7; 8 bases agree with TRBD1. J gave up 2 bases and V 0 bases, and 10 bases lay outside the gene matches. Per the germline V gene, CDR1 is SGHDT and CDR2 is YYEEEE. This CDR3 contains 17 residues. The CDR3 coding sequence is TGTGCCAGCAGCTTGGGAAGTTGGGGACAGGCCACCTACGAGCAGTACTTC. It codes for CASSLGSWGQATYEQYF.

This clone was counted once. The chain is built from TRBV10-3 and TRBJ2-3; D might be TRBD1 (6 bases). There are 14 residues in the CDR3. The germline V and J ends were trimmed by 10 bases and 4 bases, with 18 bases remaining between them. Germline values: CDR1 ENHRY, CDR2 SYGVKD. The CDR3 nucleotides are TGTGCCACCTTGGGGGCTCAGGGTGCAGATACGCAGTATTTT. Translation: CATLGAQGADTQYF.

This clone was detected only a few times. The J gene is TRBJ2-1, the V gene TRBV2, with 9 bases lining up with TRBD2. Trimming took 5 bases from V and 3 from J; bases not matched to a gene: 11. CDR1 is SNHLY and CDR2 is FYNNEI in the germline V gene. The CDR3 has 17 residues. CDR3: CASSLPLAGGNYNEQFF. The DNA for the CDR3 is TGTGCCAGCAGTCTACCCTTGGCGGGGGGGAACTACAATGAGCAGTTCTTC.

CDR3 sequence (DNA): TGTGCCAGCAGTTCTAACAGAGAAGCTTTCTTT. Protein sequence: CASSSNREAFF. J is TRBJ1-1 and V is TRBV28; the D is unclear. The ends were cut back, 4 bases at V and 8 bases at J, with 8 bases in the middle. From germline, CDR1 is MDHEN and CDR2 SYDVKM. The CDR3 covers 11 residues.

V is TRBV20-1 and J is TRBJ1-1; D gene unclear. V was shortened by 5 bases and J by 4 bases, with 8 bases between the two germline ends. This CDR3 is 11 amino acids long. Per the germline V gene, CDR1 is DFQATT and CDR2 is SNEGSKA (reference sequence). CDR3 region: CSARLLTEAFF. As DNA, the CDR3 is TGCAGTGCTCGACTCCTCACTGAAGCTTTCTTT.

The CDR3 is CASSTNSGQFNEQFF. The CDR3 bases are TGCGCCAGCAGCACCAACTCGGGACAGTTTAATGAGCAGTTCTTC. J is TRBJ2-1 and V is TRBV5-1, with 7 bases matching TRBD1. Trimming at V came to 4 bases and at J to 7 bases, leaving 11 bases not matched to a gene. CDR1 and CDR2 from the germline V gene are SGHRS and YFSETQ. The CDR3 sequence is 15 residues long.